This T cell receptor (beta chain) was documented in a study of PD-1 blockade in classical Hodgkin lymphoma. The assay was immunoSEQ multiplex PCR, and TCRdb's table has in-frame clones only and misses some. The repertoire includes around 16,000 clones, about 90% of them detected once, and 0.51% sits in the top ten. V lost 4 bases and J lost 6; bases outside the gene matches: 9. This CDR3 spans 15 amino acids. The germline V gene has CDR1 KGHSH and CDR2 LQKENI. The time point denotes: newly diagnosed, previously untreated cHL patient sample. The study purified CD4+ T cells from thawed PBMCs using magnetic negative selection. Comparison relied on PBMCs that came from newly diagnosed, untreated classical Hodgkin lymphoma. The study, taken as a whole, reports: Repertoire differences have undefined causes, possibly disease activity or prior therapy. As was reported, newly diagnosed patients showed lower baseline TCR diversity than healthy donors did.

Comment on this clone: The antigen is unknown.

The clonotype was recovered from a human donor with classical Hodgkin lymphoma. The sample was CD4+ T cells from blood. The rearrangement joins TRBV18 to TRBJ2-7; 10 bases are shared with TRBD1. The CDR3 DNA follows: TGTGCCAGCTCACGGACCGGGACAGGGGAGGCCGAGCAGTACTTC. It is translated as CASSRTGTGEAEQYF.